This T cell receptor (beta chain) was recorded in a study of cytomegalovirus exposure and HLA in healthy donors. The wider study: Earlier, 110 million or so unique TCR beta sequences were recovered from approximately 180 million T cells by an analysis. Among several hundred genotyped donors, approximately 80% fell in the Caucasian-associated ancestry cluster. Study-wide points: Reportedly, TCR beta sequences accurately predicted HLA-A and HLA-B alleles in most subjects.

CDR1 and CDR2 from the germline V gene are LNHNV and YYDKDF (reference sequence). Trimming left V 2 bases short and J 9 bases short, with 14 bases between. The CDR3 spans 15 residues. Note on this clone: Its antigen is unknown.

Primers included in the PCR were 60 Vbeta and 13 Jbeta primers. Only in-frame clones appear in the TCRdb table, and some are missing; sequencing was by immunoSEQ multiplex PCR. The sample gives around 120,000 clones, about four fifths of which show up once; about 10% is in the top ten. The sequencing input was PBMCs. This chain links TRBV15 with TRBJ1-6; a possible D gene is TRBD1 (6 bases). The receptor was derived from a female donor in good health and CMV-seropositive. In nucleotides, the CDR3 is TGTGCCACCAGCAGAATATACAGGGTGGGTTCACCCCTCCACTTT. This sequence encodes CATSRIYRVGSPLHF.